Below are 29 T cell receptor beta chains sequenced from a single sample in a study of shared clonotypes between healthy human individuals. Generated by immunoSEQ multiplex PCR, the TCRdb table keeps only in-frame clones and is missing some. The table includes about 530,000 clones, 95% to 97% detected once. The sample was naive CD4+ T cells sorted from blood. Subset here: CD45RA+ positively selected. These TCRs come from a woman between 25 and 40 years old in good health.

The chain employs TRBV6-5 and TRBJ1-1; 7 bases match TRBD1. The CDR3 covers 12 residues. CDR1 MNHEY and CDR2 SVGAGI come from the germline V gene. V gave up 7 bases and J gave up 7 bases; unmatched junction bases: 6. The CDR3 spells CASTPQGGEAFF. The CDR3 region has the DNA TGTGCCAGCACCCCCCAGGGGGGTGAAGCTTTCTTT.

The chain's CDR3 is CASSLEGRGTQYF. The CDR3 nucleotides are TGTGCCAGCAGCTTAGAGGGGAGGGGGACCCAGTACTTC. This sequence joins TRBV7-2 and TRBJ2-5, with 7 bases aligning to TRBD2. V lost 1 base to trimming and J lost 7 bases; unmatched junction nucleotides: 3. Germline-derived CDR1 and CDR2 are SGHTA and FQGNSA. The CDR3 contains 13 residues. The full variable domain, in which reference TRBV7-2 and TRBJ2-5 provide the parts outside the CDR3, is GAGVSQSPSNKVTEKGKDVELRCDPISGHTALYWYRQSLGQGLEFLIYFQGNSAPDKSGLPSDRFSAERTGGSVSTLTIQRTQQEDSAVYLCASSLEGRGTQYFGPGTRLLVL.

The chain recombines TRBV7-3 with TRBJ2-2; TRBD2 aligns across 7 bases. From germline, CDR1 is SGHTA and CDR2 FQGTGA. The length of the CDR3 is 17 residues. The V gene end was trimmed by 4 bases and the J gene end by 5 bases; junction bases not matched to a gene: 13. The CDR3: CASSYLPGEGSTGELFF. For the CDR3, the DNA is TGTGCCAGCAGCTACCTCCCTGGGGAGGGGAGTACCGGGGAGCTGTTTTTT.

The gene calls are TRBV21-1 and TRBJ2-7; no DNA check was done on the table's D call, TRBD1. TRBV21-1 is a documented pseudogene. The CDR3 is 15 amino acids. The DNA of the CDR3 is TGTGCCAGCAATCGGGACAGCCAAACGCCCTACGAGCAGTACTTC. Its translation: CASNRDSQTPYEQYF.

This clone was counted once. The rearrangement joins TRBV6-6 to TRBJ2-3; 9 nucleotides align to TRBD2. In germline, CDR1 is MNHNY, CDR2 SVGAGI (reference sequence). After removal of 6 bases from V and 5 bases from J, the junction contained 12 bases not matched to a gene. This CDR3 contains 16 residues. CDR3 nucleotide sequence: TGTGCCAGCAGAGCCGCGCTAGCGGGAAGGGGAGATACGCAGTATTTT. It codes for CASRAALAGRGDTQYF.

In its sample, this clone was seen a few times. This chain links TRBV27 with TRBJ2-7; the match to TRBD2 covers 12 bases. CDR1 is MNHEY, CDR2 SMNVEV, per germline (reference sequence). The CDR3 runs to 15 residues. The V and J ends lost 0 bases and 5 bases, in that order; junction bases with no gene match: 2. The CDR3 loop reads CASSLSLAGGDEQYF. CDR3 DNA: TGTGCCAGCAGTTTATCGCTAGCGGGAGGGGACGAGCAGTACTTC.

V usage is TRBV5-1 and J usage is TRBJ1-4; 8 positions match TRBD1. Germline CDR1 SGHRS, CDR2 YFSETQ. Unmatched junction bases numbered 1, after V lost 6 bases and J lost 3 bases. This CDR3 region has 13 residues. CDR3 coding DNA: TGCGCCAGCAAACAGGGGGCTAATGAAAAACTGTTTTTT. Translated: CASKQGANEKLFF.

V is TRBV29-1 and J is TRBJ2-7; D is ambiguous. Germline-derived CDR1 and CDR2 are SQVTM and ANQGSEA. The CDR3 consists of 13 residues. The ends were cut back, 0 bases at V and 4 bases at J, with 10 bases in the middle. The CDR3 is CSVEDLKGYEQYF. The CDR3 bases are TGCAGCGTTGAAGATCTTAAGGGTTACGAGCAGTACTTC.

The chain uses TRBV19 and TRBJ1-1, with 8 bases that match TRBD1. Germline V gives CDR1 LNHDA, CDR2 SQIVND (reference sequence). V was pared by 2 bases and J by 4 bases, with 9 bases of the junction left unmatched. This CDR3 comprises 16 residues. The CDR3 sequence is CASSIFAGGAGTEAFF. The CDR3 nucleotides are TGTGCCAGTAGTATATTTGCAGGGGGCGCGGGCACTGAAGCTTTCTTT.

The rearrangement joins TRBV5-4 to TRBJ2-1; D uncertain. V was trimmed by 4 bases and J by 5 bases, leaving 16 bases between them. Per the germline V gene, CDR1 is SGHNT and CDR2 is YYREEE (reference sequence). This CDR3 has 15 amino acids. The CDR3 reads CASSGINWSNNEQFF. CDR3 DNA sequence: TGTGCCAGCAGCGGTATTAATTGGTCGAACAATGAGCAGTTCTTC.

Note on this clone: Other DNA sequences in the sample encode the same CDR3. The J gene is TRBJ2-7, the V gene TRBV11-2; 11 bases fit TRBD2. V lost 5 bases to trimming and J lost 4 bases; unmatched junction nucleotides: 7. There are 15 residues in the CDR3. Germline V lookup: CDR1 SGHAT, CDR2 FQNNGV. In DNA form, the CDR3 reads TGTGCCAGCAGCCAAGGGGGACTAGCGGTTTACGAGCAGTACTTC. Translated, it gives CASSQGGLAVYEQYF.

The chain uses TRBV11-2 and TRBJ2-7; TRBD2 might be the D (6 bases). This CDR3 has 15 amino acids. Germline CDR1 reads SGHAT; CDR2 reads FQNNGV. The V end was cut by 6 bases, the J end by 0 bases, with 15 bases between. Here the CDR3 DNA reads TGTGCCAGCAGATTTTTAGCGGATAGCTCCTACGAGCAGTACTTC. Amino acid sequence: CASRFLADSSYEQYF.

This clone was recorded only once. The chain links TRBV7-2 to TRBJ1-2, with 11 nucleotides matching TRBD1. The CDR3 totals 15 residues. V was clipped by 2 bases and J by 4 bases; unmatched bases: 3. Germline assignment: CDR1 SGHTA and CDR2 FQGNSA. The CDR3 protein is CASSLRTGGPYGYTF. CDR3 DNA: TGTGCCAGCAGCTTAAGGACAGGGGGCCCCTATGGCTACACCTTC.

This clone was seen a single time. The rearrangement links TRBV28 to TRBJ2-5, with 7 bases identical to TRBD1. The end of the DNA fits TRBJ2-7 better, so the J call may be wrong. The CDR3 has 14 residues. Looked up from germline, CDR1 is MDHEN and CDR2 is SYDVKM. The CDR3 sequence is CASRDRPLSYEQYF. The CDR3 DNA reads as TGTGCCAGCAGGGACAGGCCGCTCTCCTACGAGCAGTACTTC.

The chain couples TRBV6-6 to TRBJ2-7, with 12 bases that match TRBD2. V lost 6 bases to trimming and J lost 5 bases; unmatched junction nucleotides: 8. Germline V gene lookup returns CDR1 MNHNY and CDR2 SVGAGI (reference sequence). The CDR3 loop spans 15 amino acids. Here the CDR3 reads CASRASGRAYHEQYF. The CDR3 nucleotides are TGTGCCAGCAGGGCTAGCGGGAGGGCCTACCACGAGCAGTACTTC.

This sequence joins TRBV7-8 and TRBJ1-1; D perhaps matches TRBD1 (5 bases). Germline V lookup: CDR1 SGHVS, CDR2 FQNEAQ. The CDR3 spans 15 residues. With 5 bases removed from V and 8 bases from J, the gap between germline ends came to 21 bases. The CDR3 DNA reads as TGTGCCAGCAGCCAACCTCAGTGGACGACAGAAGAAGCTTTCTTT. Protein sequence: CASSQPQWTTEEAFF.

The rearrangement links TRBV18 to TRBJ2-2; D is undetermined. The germline gives CDR1 KGHSH, CDR2 LQKENI. The CDR3 length is 15 residues. V lost 6 bases and J 4 bases, leaving 15 bases between the germline ends. The CDR3 coding sequence is TGTGCCAGCTCCCCCCTCCACAAGGGCACCGGGGAGCTGTTTTTT. Amino acids: CASSPLHKGTGELFF.

The genes are TRBV11-3 and TRBJ1-1, with D possibly being TRBD1 (6 bases). The germline V gene has CDR1 SGHNT and CDR2 YENEEA. Trimming left V 1 base short and J 10 bases short, with 10 bases between. The length of the CDR3 is 12 residues. CDR3 loop: CASSLGGGIAFF. The CDR3 DNA reads TGTGCCAGCAGCTTAGGAGGGGGGATAGCTTTCTTT.

The rearrangement uses TRBV10-3 and TRBJ2-7, with no clear D. The V and J ends lost 0 bases and 2 bases respectively, with 2 bases between them. Germline V lookup: CDR1 ENHRY, CDR2 SYGVKD. The CDR3 runs 12 residues. The CDR3 spells CAISESAYEQYF. As DNA, the CDR3 is TGTGCCATCAGTGAGTCGGCCTACGAGCAGTACTTC.

Turning to this clone: The junction departs from the called germline gene at one end, perhaps through a read error. Written as DNA, the CDR3 is TGTGCCAGCAGACGGGACAGACTTTACTTT. Translated, it gives CASRRDRLYF. The chain carries TRBV25-1 and TRBJ1-6, with 7 bases matching TRBD1. There are 10 residues in the CDR3. Germline-derived CDR1 and CDR2 are MGHDK and SYGVNS.

The chain carries TRBV7-6 and TRBJ2-1, with 9 bases lining up with TRBD2. Germline trimming cut 5 bases from V and 4 bases from J; bases unmatched to any gene: 6. This CDR3 is built from 15 residues. Germline CDR1 and CDR2: SGHVS and FNYEAQ. The CDR3 sequence is CASSGSLAGYNEQFF. The CDR3 nucleotides are TGTGCCAGCAGCGGAAGTCTAGCGGGATACAATGAGCAGTTCTTC. Supplemented by reference TRBV7-6 and TRBJ2-1, the full variable domain reads GAGVSQSPRYKVTKRGQDVALRCDPISGHVSLYWYRQALGQGPEFLTYFNYEAQQDKSGLPNDRFSAERPEGSISTLTIQRTEQRDSAMYRCASSGSLAGYNEQFFGPGTRLTVL.

The rearrangement links TRBV5-1 to TRBJ1-1, with no clear D. Germline values: CDR1 SGHRS, CDR2 YFSETQ. The CDR3 covers 14 residues. Trimming left V 0 bases short and J 4 bases short, with 10 bases between. The CDR3 region has the DNA TGCGCCAGCAGCTTGGGGGCGGAGGGCACTGAAGCTTTCTTT. Its protein is CASSLGAEGTEAFF.

The genes are TRBV7-9 and TRBJ2-2, with D perhaps matching TRBD1 or TRBD2 (5 bases each). Trimming removed 6 bases from V and 4 bases from J, with 21 bases in between. In germline, CDR1 is SEHNR, CDR2 FQNEAQ (reference sequence). The CDR3 totals 17 residues. CDR3 nucleotide sequence: TGTGCCAGCAGATGGACACCGGGGACCGACTCCACCGGGGAGCTGTTTTTT. Protein sequence: CASRWTPGTDSTGELFF. Looking up the rest from reference TRBV7-9 and TRBJ2-2 gives the full variable domain: DTGVSQNPRHKITKRGQNVTFRCDPISEHNRLYWYRQTLGQGPEFLTYFQNEAQLEKSRLLSDRFSAERPKGSFSTLEIQRTEQGDSAMYLCASRWTPGTDSTGELFFGEGSRLTVL.

The chain recombines TRBV28 with TRBJ1-4; D gene ambiguous. The CDR3 consists of 12 residues. CDR1 MDHEN and CDR2 SYDVKM come from the germline V gene. Trimming removed 7 bases from V and 8 bases from J, with 11 bases in between. CDR3 region: CASTGSGEKLFF. CDR3 DNA sequence: TGTGCCAGCACGGGTAGTGGCGAAAAACTGTTTTTT.

The CDR3 sequence is CSARGAGPHEKLFF. CDR3 nucleotide sequence: TGCAGCGCCCGGGGGGCAGGGCCGCATGAAAAACTGTTTTTT. The J gene is TRBJ1-4, the V gene TRBV29-1; D is possibly TRBD1 (6 bases). The CDR3 runs 14 residues. Trimming cost V 7 bases and J 6 bases, with 18 bases left between them. Germline CDR1 SQVTM, CDR2 ANQGSEA.

The chain uses TRBV28 and TRBJ1-4, with D unclear. The V end was cut by 5 bases, the J end by 5 bases, with 12 bases between. CDR3 length: 14 amino acids. Germline CDR1 and CDR2: MDHEN and SYDVKM. The CDR3 protein is CASSAPRKNEKLFF. DNA for the CDR3: TGTGCCAGCAGTGCCCCCAGGAAAAATGAAAAACTGTTTTTT.

This chain connects TRBV6-5 to TRBJ1-1; a possible D gene is TRBD1 (5 bases). The CDR3 covers 12 residues. The V gene lost 8 bases and the J gene lost 9 bases, with 16 bases spanning the gap. CDR1 is MNHEY and CDR2 is SVGAGI in the germline V gene. CDR3: CASGLGALQAFF. The CDR3 bases are TGTGCCAGCGGTCTCGGGGCACTTCAAGCTTTCTTT.

The chain carries TRBV5-1 and TRBJ2-2; TRBD2 matches at 10 bases. Germline V CDR1 and CDR2: SGHRS, YFSETQ. The CDR3 covers 17 residues. Losses at the gene ends were 0 bases for V and 5 bases for J; bases not matched to a gene: 7. The CDR3, as DNA: TGCGCCAGCAGCTTGGTGTCTAGCGGGAGTGGAACCGGGGAGCTGTTTTTT. This codes for CASSLVSSGSGTGELFF.

The rearrangement joins TRBV28 to TRBJ1-1; D possibly corresponds to TRBD1 (6 bases). Per the germline V gene, CDR1 is MDHEN and CDR2 is SYDVKM. With 1 base removed from V and 1 base from J, the gap between germline ends came to 7 bases. There are 14 residues in the CDR3. CDR3 residues: CASSLYRENTEAFF. The CDR3 region has the DNA TGTGCCAGCAGTTTATACAGGGAGAACACTGAAGCTTTCTTT.